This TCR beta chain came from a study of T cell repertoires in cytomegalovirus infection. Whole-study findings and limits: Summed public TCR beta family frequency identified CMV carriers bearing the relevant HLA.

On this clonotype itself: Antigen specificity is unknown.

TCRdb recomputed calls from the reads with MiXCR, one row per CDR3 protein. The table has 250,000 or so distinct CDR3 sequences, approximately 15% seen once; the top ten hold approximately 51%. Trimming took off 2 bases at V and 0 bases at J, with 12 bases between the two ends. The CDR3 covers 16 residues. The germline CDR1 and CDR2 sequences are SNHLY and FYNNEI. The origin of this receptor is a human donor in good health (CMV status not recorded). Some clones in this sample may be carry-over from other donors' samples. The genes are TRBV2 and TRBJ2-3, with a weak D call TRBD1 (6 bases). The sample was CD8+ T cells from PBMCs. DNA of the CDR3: TGTGCCAGCAGTGAAAGGACAGTTCCTAGCACAGATACGCAGTATTTT. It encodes CASSERTVPSTDTQYF. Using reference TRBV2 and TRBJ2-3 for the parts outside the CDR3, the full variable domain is EPEVTQTPSHQVTQMGQEVILRCVPISNHLYFYWYRQILGQKVEFLVSFYNNEISEKSEIFDDQFSVERPDGSNFTLKIRSTKLEDSAMYFCASSERTVPSTDTQYFGPGTRLTVL.